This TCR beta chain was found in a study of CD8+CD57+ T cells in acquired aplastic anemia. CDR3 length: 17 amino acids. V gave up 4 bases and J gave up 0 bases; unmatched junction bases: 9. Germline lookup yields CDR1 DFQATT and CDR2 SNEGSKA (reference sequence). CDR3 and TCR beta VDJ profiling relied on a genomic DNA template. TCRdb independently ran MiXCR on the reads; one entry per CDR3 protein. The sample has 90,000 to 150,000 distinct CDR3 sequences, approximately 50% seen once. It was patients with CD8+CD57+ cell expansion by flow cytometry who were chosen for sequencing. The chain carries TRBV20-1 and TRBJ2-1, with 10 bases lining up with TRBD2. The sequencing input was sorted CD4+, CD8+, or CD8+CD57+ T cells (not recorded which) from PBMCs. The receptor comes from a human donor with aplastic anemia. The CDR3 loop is CSAKEASGRVSYNEQFF. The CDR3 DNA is TGCAGTGCTAAAGAGGCTAGCGGGAGAGTCTCCTACAATGAGCAGTTCTTC.